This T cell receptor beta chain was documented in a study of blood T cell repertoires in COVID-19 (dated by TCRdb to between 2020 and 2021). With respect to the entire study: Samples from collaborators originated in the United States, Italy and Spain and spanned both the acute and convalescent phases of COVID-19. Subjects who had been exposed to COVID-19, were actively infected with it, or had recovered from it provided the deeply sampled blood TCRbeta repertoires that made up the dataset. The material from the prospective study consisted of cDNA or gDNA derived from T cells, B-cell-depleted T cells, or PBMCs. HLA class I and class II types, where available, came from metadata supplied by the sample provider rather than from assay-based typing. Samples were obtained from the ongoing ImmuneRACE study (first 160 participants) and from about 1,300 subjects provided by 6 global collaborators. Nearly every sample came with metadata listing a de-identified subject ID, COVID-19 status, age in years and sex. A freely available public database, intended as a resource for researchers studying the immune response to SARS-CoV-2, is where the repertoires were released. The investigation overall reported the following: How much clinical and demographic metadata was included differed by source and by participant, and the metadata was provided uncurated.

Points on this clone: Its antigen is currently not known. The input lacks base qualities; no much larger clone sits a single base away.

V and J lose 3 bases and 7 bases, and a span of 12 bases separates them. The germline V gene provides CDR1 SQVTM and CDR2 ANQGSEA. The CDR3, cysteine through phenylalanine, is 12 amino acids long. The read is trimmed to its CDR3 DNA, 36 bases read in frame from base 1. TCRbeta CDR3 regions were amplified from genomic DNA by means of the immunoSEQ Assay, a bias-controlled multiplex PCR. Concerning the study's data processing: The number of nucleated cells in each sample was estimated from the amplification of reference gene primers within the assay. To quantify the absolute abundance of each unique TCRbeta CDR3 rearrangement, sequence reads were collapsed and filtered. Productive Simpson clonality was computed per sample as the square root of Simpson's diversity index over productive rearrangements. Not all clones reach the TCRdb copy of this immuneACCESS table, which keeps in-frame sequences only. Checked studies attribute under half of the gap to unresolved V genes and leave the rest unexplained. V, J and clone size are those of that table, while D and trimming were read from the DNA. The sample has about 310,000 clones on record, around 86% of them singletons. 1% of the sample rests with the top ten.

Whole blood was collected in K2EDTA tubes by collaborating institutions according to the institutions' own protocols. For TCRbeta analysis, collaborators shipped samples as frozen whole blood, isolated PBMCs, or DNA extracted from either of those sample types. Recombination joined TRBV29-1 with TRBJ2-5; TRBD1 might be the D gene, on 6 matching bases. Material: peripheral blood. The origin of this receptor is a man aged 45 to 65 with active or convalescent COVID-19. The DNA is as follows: TGCAGCGTTGATGGGGGCGAGGGGACCCAGTACTTC. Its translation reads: CSVDGGEGTQYF.